Sequencing of this T cell receptor (beta chain) was carried out in a study of T-cell memory formation after mild COVID-19. cDNA libraries for TCR alpha and TCR beta, carrying sample barcodes and UMIs, came from 5'RACE with constant-segment primers. TCRdb reprocessed the 5' RACE reads via MiXCR and lists one record per CDR3 protein. Of around 450,000 distinct CDR3 sequences in the sample, 20% are singletons; the top ten hold 7.5% to 9.5%. General study points: The appearance of some responding clones in pre-infection memory suggested that cross-reactive memory joined. Whereas later expanders leaned CD4+, clones contracting day 15 to 85 showed a balanced CD4/CD8 makeup. Mainly in CM and EM were contracting CD4+ clones; CD8+ were in EMRA.

This clonotype was picked up a small number of times. Its specificity is unknown. With 0 bases removed from V and 2 bases from J, the gap between germline ends came to 7 bases. The CDR3 totals 14 residues. Germline CDR1 and CDR2: SGHDN and FVKESK. Sequenced material: PBMCs or a T cell subset sorted from them (not recorded which). The rearrangement uses TRBV14 and TRBJ2-5; D unclear. The receptor comes from an adult woman who had mild COVID-19 (a few samples of this study predate the infection). Cell type and time point are not known. Here the CDR3 reads CASSQDSLQETQYF. CDR3 nucleotides: TGTGCCAGCAGCCAAGATTCCTTGCAAGAGACCCAGTACTTC.